This T cell receptor (beta chain) originates from a study of blood T cells in healthy people across ages. This clonotype was seen a single time. CDR1 and CDR2 (germline): SNHLY, FYNNEI. The CDR3 extends over 14 amino acids. V lost 5 bases and J 6 bases, leaving 14 bases between the germline ends. Primed by a sample-barcoded 5' primer and a J-beta primer mix, a second PCR proceeded for roughly 6 to 12 cycles. All cDNA molecules were each tagged by a template-switch adaptor with 12 random nucleotides. TCRdb ran MiXCR on the 5' RACE reads and lists one entry per CDR3 protein. The sample contains roughly 790,000 distinct CDR3 sequences, 35% to 45% of which appear only once.

This rearrangement joins TRBV2 to TRBJ2-1; weak D call: TRBD2 (5 bases). Sequenced material: blood. The sequence was obtained from a woman aged 55-69 years in good health. In DNA form, the CDR3 reads TGTGCCAGCAGTTCACGAGCGGCTACCAATGAGCAGTTCTTC. Its translation is CASSSRAATNEQFF.